This T cell receptor beta chain originates from a study of glioma-infiltrating T cells. Regarding the study as a whole: Very few CDR3 sequences were shared between tissue and blood. Tissue-blood divergence was below expectation in non-neoplastic patients, above in gliomas.

In its sample, this clonotype was seen many times. What it binds is not known. Trimming at V came to 1 base and at J to 0 bases, leaving 5 bases not matched to a gene. The CDR3 totals 16 residues. Germline loops: CDR1 MNHEY, CDR2 SVGEGT. TCR alpha and beta CDR3 regions were amplified from RNA using iRepertoire nested multiplex PCR. Input was roughly 95-450 ng of tissue mRNA or PBMC total RNA. Using its own MiXCR run on the multiplex PCR reads, TCRdb lists one record per CDR3 protein. The repertoire consists of some 120,000 distinct CDR3 sequences, with roughly 24% occurring once and the leading ten covering roughly 15%.

Sequenced input: glioma tissue, nonneoplastic brain tissue, or PBMCs (not recorded which). The TCR originated in a human donor with low-grade glioma or glioblastoma, undergoing nonglioma brain surgery, or in good health (not recorded which). J is TRBJ1-1 and V is TRBV6-2 or TRBV6-3; the match to TRBD1 covers 7 bases. CDR3 nucleotides: TGTGCCAGCAGTTACTACCACGACAGGGTGAACACTGAAGCTTTCTTT. It encodes CASSYYHDRVNTEAFF.